One T cell receptor (beta chain) is described in this entry. The antigen is unknown. V was cut by 5 bases and J by 3 bases, with 19 bases left in between. Germline assignment: CDR1 SGHRS and CDR2 YFSETQ. The CDR3 loop spans 16 amino acids. These data originate in a study of radiation and T cells in renal cell carcinoma. Method: immunoSEQ multiplex PCR; TCRdb's copy keeps in-frame clones and lacks some. The profile shows tens of thousands of clones, around four fifths of them singletons. Study-wide results and limits: Top tumor clonotypes rose in blood 2 weeks post-radiation, then contracted.

Noted time point: blood 4 weeks post-SBRT, at nephrectomy. Regarding treatment: 15 Gy SBRT to primary tumor, nephrectomy 4 weeks later. Serial blood draws occurred at baseline and 2 and 4 weeks post-SBRT. The starting material was blood, obtained from a patient whose treatment included radiotherapy and nephrectomy. This TCR was sampled from a man aged 50 or older with renal cell carcinoma. The V and J genes are TRBV5-1 and TRBJ2-3; weak D call: TRBD1 (6 bases). For the CDR3, the DNA is TGCGCCAGCAGAGGCTCCCCGGGACAAGAAACAGATACGCAGTATTTT. This codes for CASRGSPGQETDTQYF.